These 4 T cell receptor beta chains share one sample of origin, sequenced in a study of blood T cell repertoires in COVID-19. Sequencing used immunoSEQ multiplex PCR; TCRdb keeps in-frame clones, though not all of them. Here the sample spans approximately 230,000 clones, approximately 80% being singletons. The sample taken for sequencing was peripheral blood. These receptors were taken from a man at least 80 years old with acute or convalescent COVID-19.

This chain joins TRBV24-1 and TRBJ2-1; 9 bases map to TRBD2. This CDR3 contains 16 residues. The V segment lost 7 bases and the J segment 4 bases; nucleotides outside the gene matches: 10. The germline gives CDR1 KGHDR, CDR2 SFDVKD. CDR3 bases: TGTGCCACCAGCAAGGGACTAGCTTTTTCTTACAATGAGCAGTTCTTC. This translates into CATSKGLAFSYNEQFF.

The rearrangement links TRBV11-2 to TRBJ1-6; D perhaps matches TRBD1 (5 bases). Trimming pared 5 bases from V and 5 bases from J, leaving 10 bases between. Germline-derived CDR1 and CDR2 are SGHAT and FQNNGV. This CDR3 has 14 residues. The CDR3 bases are TGTGCCAGCAGCGCTCAGGGCGATAATTCACCCCTCCACTTT. Translated: CASSAQGDNSPLHF. Supplemented by reference TRBV11-2 and TRBJ1-6, the full variable domain reads EAGVAQSPRYKIIEKRQSVAFWCNPISGHATLYWYQQILGQGPKLLIQFQNNGVVDDSQLPKDRFSAERLKGVDSTLKIQPAKLEDSAVYLCASSAQGDNSPLHFGNGTRLTVT.

This clone was seen just once. V gene TRBV5-1 combines with J gene TRBJ1-1; 7 bases match TRBD1. From germline, CDR1 is SGHRS and CDR2 YFSETQ. Trimming removed 3 bases from V and 2 bases from J; junction bases left unmatched: 7. This CDR3 has 15 amino acids. The CDR3 nucleotides are TGCGCCAGCAGCTGGAGGGACAGTTCCAACACTGAAGCTTTCTTT. Its protein is CASSWRDSSNTEAFF. The full variable domain, in which reference TRBV5-1 and TRBJ1-1 provide the parts outside the CDR3, is KAGVTQTPRYLIKTRGQQVTLSCSPISGHRSVSWYQQTPGQGLQFLFEYFSETQRNKGNFPGRFSGRQFSNSRSEMNVSTLELGDSALYLCASSWRDSSNTEAFFGQGTRLTVV.

V usage is TRBV2 and J usage is TRBJ2-7, with D maybe TRBD2 (7 bases). Germline V gives CDR1 SNHLY, CDR2 FYNNEI. The length of the CDR3 is 16 residues. The V end lost 7 bases, the J end lost 6 bases, and 25 bases lay between the germline ends. The CDR3 spells CASTSVGGPRVSEQYF. The CDR3 nucleotides read TGTGCCAGCACTTCGGTGGGGGGGCCGAGGGTGTCCGAGCAGTACTTC. The complete variable domain, with remaining parts taken from reference TRBV2 and TRBJ2-7, reads EPEVTQTPSHQVTQMGQEVILRCVPISNHLYFYWYRQILGQKVEFLVSFYNNEISEKSEIFDDQFSVERPDGSNFTLKIRSTKLEDSAMYFCASTSVGGPRVSEQYFGPGTRLTVT.